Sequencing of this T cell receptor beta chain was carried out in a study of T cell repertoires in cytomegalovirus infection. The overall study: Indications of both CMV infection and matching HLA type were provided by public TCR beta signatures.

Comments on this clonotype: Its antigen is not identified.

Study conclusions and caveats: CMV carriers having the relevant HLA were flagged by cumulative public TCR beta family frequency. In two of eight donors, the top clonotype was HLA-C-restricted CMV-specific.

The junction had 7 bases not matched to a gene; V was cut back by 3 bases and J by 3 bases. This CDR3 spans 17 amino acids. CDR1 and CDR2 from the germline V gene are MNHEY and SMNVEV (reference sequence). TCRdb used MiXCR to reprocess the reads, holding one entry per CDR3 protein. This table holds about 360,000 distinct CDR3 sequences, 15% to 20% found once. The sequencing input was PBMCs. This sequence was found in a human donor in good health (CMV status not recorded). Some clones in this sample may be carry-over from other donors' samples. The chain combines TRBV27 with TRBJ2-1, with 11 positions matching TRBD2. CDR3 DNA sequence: TGTGCCAGCAGTTTCGATTTAGCGGGAGGGAACTACAATGAGCAGTTCTTC. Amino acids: CASSFDLAGGNYNEQFF.